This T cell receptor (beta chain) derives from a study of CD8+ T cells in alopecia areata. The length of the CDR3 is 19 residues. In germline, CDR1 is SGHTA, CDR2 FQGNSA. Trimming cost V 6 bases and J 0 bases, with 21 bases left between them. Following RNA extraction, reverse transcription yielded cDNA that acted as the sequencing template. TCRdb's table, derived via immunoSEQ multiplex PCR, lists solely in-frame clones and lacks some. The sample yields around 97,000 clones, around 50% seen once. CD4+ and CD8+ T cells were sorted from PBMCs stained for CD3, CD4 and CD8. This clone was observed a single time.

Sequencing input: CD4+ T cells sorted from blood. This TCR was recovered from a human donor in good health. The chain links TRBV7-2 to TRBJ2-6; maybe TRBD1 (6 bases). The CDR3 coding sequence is TGTGCCAGCAGGCCCCCGCTGGGACAAGCGGTCTCTGGGGCCAACGTCCTGACTTTC. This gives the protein CASRPPLGQAVSGANVLTF.